This T cell receptor beta chain comes out of a study of blood T cells in healthy people across ages. CDR1 and CDR2 (germline): LGHNA, YNFKEQ. This CDR3 has 15 amino acids. Trimming removed 1 base from V and 8 bases from J, with 15 bases in between. Extracted total RNA amounted to at least 5.5 micrograms for each sample. Sample-barcoded 5' priming and a J-beta primer mix drove a second PCR of roughly 6 to 12 cycles. TCRdb reanalysed the 5' RACE reads using MiXCR and keeps one entry per CDR3 protein. The repertoire holds 450,000 to 700,000 distinct CDR3 sequences, with about 25% as singletons. This receptor was identified in a woman between 65 and 79 years old in good health. Sequencing was carried out using blood. V gene TRBV4-2 combines with J gene TRBJ2-1, with a tentative D call TRBD2 (6 bases). The CDR3 DNA reads as TGTGCCAGCAGCCAAGCTGAGACTACTAGCTATGAGCAGTTCTTC. Its translation: CASSQAETTSYEQFF.